Presented here are 23 T cell receptor beta chains from one specimen sequenced in a study of PD-L1 blockade in urothelial cancer. Assay used: immunoSEQ multiplex PCR; TCRdb lists only in-frame clones, some missing. In the table there are fewer than 50,000 clones, under 90% of which are singletons. Documented time point: pretreatment peripheral blood. Sample: PBMCs, taken around atezolizumab (anti-PD-L1) treatment. These receptors all stem from a man aged 70-80 years with urothelial cancer.

The chain employs TRBV5-6 and TRBJ2-7; D possibly corresponds to TRBD1 (5 bases). Trimming removed 0 bases at V and 6 bases at J, with 13 bases between. Germline V gives CDR1 SGHDT, CDR2 YYEEEE. This CDR3 is 14 amino acids long. CDR3 bases: TGTGCCAGCAGCTTGGTGGTAGGGGTTGGCGAGCAGTACTTC. It encodes CASSLVVGVGEQYF. Full variable domain (remainder filled in from reference TRBV5-6 and TRBJ2-7): DAGVTQSPTHLIKTRGQQVTLRCSPKSGHDTVSWYQQALGQGPQFIFQYYEEEERQRGNFPDRFSGHQFPNYSSELNVNALLLGDSALYLCASSLVVGVGEQYFGPGTRLTVT.

V and J are TRBV7-2 and TRBJ2-1; TRBD1 is a possible D gene (7 bases). The CDR3 has 16 residues. V was clipped by 5 bases and J by 0 bases, with 14 bases between them. Germline CDR1 is SGHTA and CDR2 is FQGNSA. The DNA of the CDR3 is TGTGCCAGCAGCCCGAGGCGGGACAGCTCCTACAATGAGCAGTTCTTC. Amino acids: CASSPRRDSSYNEQFF.

The rearrangement links TRBV5-8 to TRBJ1-6; 9 bases are shared with TRBD1. V lost 7 bases and J lost 4; bases outside the gene matches: 6. The germline V gene encodes CDR1 SGHTS and CDR2 YDEGEE. The CDR3 is 15 residues long. This CDR3 is CASPGQGLYNSPLHF. The CDR3 region has the DNA TGTGCCAGCCCGGGACAGGGTCTTTATAATTCACCCCTCCACTTT.

The genes are TRBV6-6 and TRBJ2-3; D perhaps matches TRBD2 (6 bases). V lost 4 bases, J lost 0 bases, and 8 bases lay in between. The CDR3 spans 14 residues. The germline CDR1 and CDR2 sequences are MNHNY and SVGAGI (reference sequence). CDR3 amino acids: CASSLAVSTDTQYF. The CDR3 region has the DNA TGTGCCAGCAGTTTAGCGGTGAGCACAGATACGCAGTATTTT.

The chain employs TRBV4-1 and TRBJ1-5; possible D gene TRBD1, 6 bases. The length of the CDR3 is 16 residues. Germline V lookup: CDR1 MGHRA, CDR2 YSYEKL. V lost 0 bases, J lost 6 bases, and 15 bases lay in between. The CDR3 coding sequence is TGCGCCAGCAGCCAAGAGTCGGGGGGCGTAGGTCAGCCCCAGCATTTT. Protein product: CASSQESGGVGQPQHF.

This rearrangement joins TRBV29-1 to TRBJ2-2, with 8 nucleotides matching TRBD1. V shed 5 bases, J shed 4 bases, and the junction held 6 bases outside the gene matches. CDR3 length equals 14 residues. Germline CDR1 SQVTM, CDR2 ANQGSEA. The CDR3, as DNA: TGCAGCGTTTCCCAGGGGGCAGGCACCGGGGAGCTGTTTTTT. Translation gives CSVSQGAGTGELFF.

This chain joins TRBV7-9 and TRBJ2-1, with 9 nucleotides matching TRBD2. CDR1 is SEHNR, CDR2 FQNEAQ, per germline (reference sequence). This CDR3 has 19 residues. Unmatched junction bases numbered 12, after V lost 1 base and J lost 2 bases. CDR3 amino acids: CASSLVGVLAGRPYNEQFF. CDR3 nucleotide sequence: TGTGCCAGCAGCTTAGTAGGCGTTCTAGCGGGGCGACCCTACAATGAGCAGTTCTTC.

The genes are TRBV2 and TRBJ1-2; 8 nucleotides align to TRBD1. Germline V gene data show CDR1 as SNHLY and CDR2 as FYNNEI. Losses at the gene ends were 1 base for V and 3 bases for J; bases not matched to a gene: 4. CDR3 length: 15 residues. The CDR3 DNA reads TGTGCCAGCAGTGAAGAGGACAGGGATCACTATGGCTACACCTTC. This translates into CASSEEDRDHYGYTF.

The rearrangement joins TRBV15 to TRBJ1-5, with D hard to call. The CDR3 runs 17 residues. The V gene lost 3 bases and the J gene lost 0 bases, with 15 bases spanning the gap. The germline V gene encodes CDR1 LNHNV and CDR2 YYDKDF (reference sequence). DNA for the CDR3: TGTGCCACCAGCAGTCCAAGGACCGGGAATAGCAATCAGCCCCAGCATTTT. Residues: CATSSPRTGNSNQPQHF.

The chain combines TRBV2 with TRBJ1-5, with 9 bases matching TRBD1. Germline-derived CDR1 and CDR2 are SNHLY and FYNNEI. The CDR3 runs 16 residues. V gave up 1 base and J gave up 9 bases; unmatched junction bases: 10. The CDR3 loop is CASSEVGSGQGRPQHF. The CDR3 DNA reads as TGTGCCAGCAGTGAAGTCGGAAGTGGACAGGGGCGGCCCCAGCATTTT.

The chain recombines TRBV15 with TRBJ2-1, with 10 bases identical to TRBD2. Unmatched junction bases numbered 6, after V lost 6 bases and J lost 4 bases. This CDR3 comprises 15 residues. Germline assignment: CDR1 LNHNV and CDR2 YYDKDF (reference sequence). As DNA, the CDR3 is TGTGCCACCAGAGATAGCGGGGGGCAGTACAATGAGCAGTTCTTC. Translated, it gives CATRDSGGQYNEQFF. The whole variable domain, filled in from reference TRBV15 and TRBJ2-1, reads DAMVIQNPRYQVTQFGKPVTLSCSQTLNHNVMYWYQQKSSQAPKLLFHYYDKDFNNEADTPDNFQSRRPNTSFCFLDIRSPGLGDTAMYLCATRDSGGQYNEQFFGPGTRLTVL.

The chain links TRBV6-5 to TRBJ1-1, with 7 bases that match TRBD1. Germline V lookup: CDR1 MNHEY, CDR2 SVGAGI. J lost 5 bases, V lost 10 bases, and 16 bases had no gene match. This CDR3 region has 15 residues. This CDR3 reads CATSSSGGKVTEAFF. For the CDR3, the DNA is TGTGCCACCTCTTCCTCAGGGGGTAAAGTAACTGAAGCTTTCTTT.

This chain's CDR3 is CASSPLDRAGTEAFF. CDR3 DNA sequence: TGTGCCAGCTCACCCTTAGACAGGGCGGGCACTGAAGCTTTCTTT. The chain has TRBV18 and TRBJ1-1; 7 nucleotides agree with TRBD1. Trimming cost V 3 bases and J 4 bases; bases outside gene matches: 8. Per germline, CDR1 KGHSH and CDR2 LQKENI. The CDR3 totals 15 residues.

This clone showed up just a few times. This chain joins TRBV5-1 and TRBJ2-3; 10 bases are a match to TRBD2. After removal of 6 bases from V and 5 bases from J, the junction contained 6 bases not matched to a gene. There are 14 residues in the CDR3. The V gene's germline CDR1 is SGHRS and CDR2 YFSETQ. The CDR3 sequence is CASTAGGRGDTQYF. DNA for the CDR3: TGCGCCAGCACAGCGGGGGGGCGGGGAGATACGCAGTATTTT.

This CDR3 is CASSLEGGGVNTEAFF. CDR3 DNA: TGTGCCAGCAGCTTAGAAGGTGGCGGCGTGAACACTGAAGCTTTCTTT. The chain links TRBV7-8 to TRBJ1-1; D unresolved. V was pared by 1 base and J by 0 bases, with 12 bases between. There are 16 residues in the CDR3. Germline assignment: CDR1 SGHVS and CDR2 FQNEAQ.

This chain uses TRBV4-2 with TRBJ2-3; TRBD2 aligns across 12 bases. Germline CDR1 LGHNA, CDR2 YNFKEQ. Trimming at V came to 0 bases and at J to 2 bases, leaving 6 bases not matched to a gene. The CDR3 is made up of 18 amino acids. CDR3 amino acids: CASSQDPTSGGVTDTQYF. The CDR3 bases are TGTGCCAGCAGCCAAGACCCGACTAGCGGGGGTGTCACAGATACGCAGTATTTT.

This sequence joins TRBV4-3 and TRBJ2-3; 9 bases agree with TRBD2. Per the germline V gene, CDR1 is LGHNA and CDR2 is YSLEER. V gave up 0 bases and J gave up 4 bases; unmatched junction bases: 8. The length of the CDR3 is 17 residues. CDR3 nucleotide sequence: TGCGCCAGCAGCCAAGATTTGCTAGCGGGGAACCCAGATACGCAGTATTTT. This codes for CASSQDLLAGNPDTQYF.

The genes are TRBV5-5 and TRBJ2-5, with TRBD1 matching 10 bases. V dropped 3 bases and J dropped 5; count of bases not matched to a gene: 1. Germline-derived CDR1 and CDR2 are SGHKS and YYEKEE (reference sequence). CDR3 size: 13 residues. The CDR3 region is CASSWTGGETQYF. DNA of the CDR3: TGTGCCAGCAGCTGGACAGGGGGGGAGACCCAGTACTTC.

This clone showed up just once. CDR3 DNA sequence: TGTGCCAGCAGGGATGGGACAGGGGACGGCGGGGAGCTGTTTTTT. It is translated as CASRDGTGDGGELFF. J is TRBJ2-2 and V is TRBV11-3; TRBD1 aligns across 10 bases. Germline V CDR1 and CDR2: SGHNT, YENEEA. Unmatched junction bases numbered 8, after V lost 6 bases and J lost 7 bases. The CDR3 consists of 15 residues.

This clone was found a few times. V usage is TRBV7-8 and J usage is TRBJ1-2, with D maybe TRBD1 (6 bases). This CDR3 has 14 residues. In germline, CDR1 is SGHVS, CDR2 FQNEAQ. The V end was cut by 1 base, the J end by 8 bases, with 14 bases between. The CDR3 sequence is CASSLGGQGRGYTF. The CDR3 bases are TGTGCCAGCAGCTTAGGGGGGCAGGGTAGAGGCTACACCTTC.

The gene calls are TRBV18 and TRBJ2-2; D is possibly TRBD2 (7 bases). Germline-derived CDR1 and CDR2 are KGHSH and LQKENI. V dropped 0 bases and J dropped 4 bases, with 15 bases sitting between them. This CDR3 contains 17 residues. DNA of the CDR3: TGTGCCAGCTCACCACCGTCGCGGGGGCTGCGCACCGGGGAGCTGTTTTTT. It specifies CASSPPSRGLRTGELFF.

CDR3: CASSLTSTAGANTGELFF. CDR3 nucleotides: TGTGCCAGCTCGCTTACTTCCACTGCAGGGGCGAACACCGGGGAGCTGTTTTTT. The chain employs TRBV18 and TRBJ2-2; possible D gene TRBD1, 6 bases. The CDR3 totals 18 residues. Deletions cut 6 bases from V and 0 bases from J, with 20 bases between. The germline V gene encodes CDR1 KGHSH and CDR2 LQKENI. Combining the CDR3 with reference TRBV18 and TRBJ2-2 gives the whole variable domain NAGVMQNPRHLVRRRGQEARLRCSPMKGHSHVYWYRQLPEEGLKFMVYLQKENIIDESGMPKERFSAEFPKEGPSILRIQQVVRGDSAAYFCASSLTSTAGANTGELFFGEGSRLTVL.

This rearrangement joins TRBV5-4 to TRBJ2-3; maybe TRBD1 (6 bases). Germline V gives CDR1 SGHNT, CDR2 YYREEE (reference sequence). This CDR3 contains 14 residues. The V and J ends lost 5 bases and 5 bases respectively, with 15 bases between them. This chain's CDR3 is CASRPQQGRDTQYF. CDR3 DNA: TGTGCCAGCAGGCCCCAACAGGGTAGAGATACGCAGTATTTT.